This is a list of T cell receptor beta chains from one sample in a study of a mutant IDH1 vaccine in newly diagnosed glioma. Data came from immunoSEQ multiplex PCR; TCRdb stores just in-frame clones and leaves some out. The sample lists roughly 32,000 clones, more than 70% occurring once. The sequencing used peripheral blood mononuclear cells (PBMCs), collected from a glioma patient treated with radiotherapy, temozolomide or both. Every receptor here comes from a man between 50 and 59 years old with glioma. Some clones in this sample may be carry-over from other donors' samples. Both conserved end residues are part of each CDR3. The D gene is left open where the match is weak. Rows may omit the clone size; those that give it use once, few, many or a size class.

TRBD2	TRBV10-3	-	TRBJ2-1	CAIRPSGAYNEQFF	TGTGCCATCAGGCCTAGCGGAGCCTACAATGAGCAGTTCTTC
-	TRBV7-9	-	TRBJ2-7	CASSREGLTYEQYF	TGTGCCAGCAGCCGAGAGGGCCTGACGTACGAGCAGTACTTC
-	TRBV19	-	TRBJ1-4	CASTGRANEKLFF	TGTGCCAGTACGGGACGGGCTAATGAAAAACTGTTTTTT
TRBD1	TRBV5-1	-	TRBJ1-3	CASSTTTGAGNTIYF	TGCGCCAGCAGCACCACCACAGGGGCTGGAAACACCATATATTTT
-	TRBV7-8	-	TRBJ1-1	CASSSGYRAFF	TGTGCCAGCAGCTCAGGGTATAGGGCTTTCTTT
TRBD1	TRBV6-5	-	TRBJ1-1	CASSFTGGRTEAFF	TGTGCCAGCAGTTTCACAGGGGGCAGGACTGAAGCTTTCTTT
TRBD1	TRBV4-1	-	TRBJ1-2	CASSRSTGTGRYGYTF	TGCGCCAGCAGCCGATCTACCGGGACAGGGCGTTATGGCTACACCTTC
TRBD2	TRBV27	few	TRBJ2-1	CASSPGLAGIHSYNEQFF	TGTGCCAGCAGCCCGGGACTAGCGGGTATCCATTCCTACAATGAGCAGTTCTTC
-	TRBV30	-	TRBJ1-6	CAWSVLDRRTYNSPLHF	TGTGCCTGGAGTGTACTAGATAGGAGGACCTATAATTCACCCCTCCACTTT
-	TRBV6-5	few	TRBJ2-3	CASSYWGDSRDTQYF	TGTGCCAGCAGTTACTGGGGGGACTCGAGAGATACGCAGTATTTT
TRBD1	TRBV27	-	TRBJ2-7	CASSSPGTGVSEQYF	TGTGCCAGCAGTTCCCCCGGGACAGGGGTTAGCGAGCAGTACTTC
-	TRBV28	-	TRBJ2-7	CASSPRGGSIYEQYF	TGTGCCAGCAGTCCCAGGGGGGGTTCCATCTACGAGCAGTACTTC
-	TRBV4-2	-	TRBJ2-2	CASSQRLMNTGELFF	TGTGCCAGCAGCCAAAGGTTAATGAACACCGGGGAGCTGTTTTTT
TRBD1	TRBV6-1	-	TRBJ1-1	CASSPGTGRITEAFF	TGTGCCAGCAGCCCCGGGACAGGGCGGATCACTGAAGCTTTCTTT
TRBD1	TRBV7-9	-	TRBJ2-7	CASSVLGQGPYEQYF	TGTGCCAGCAGCGTTCTGGGACAGGGGCCCTACGAGCAGTACTTC
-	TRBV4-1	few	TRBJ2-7	CASSHLWDRRGNEQYF	TGCGCCAGCAGCCATCTCTGGGACCGCCGCGGGAACGAGCAGTACTTC
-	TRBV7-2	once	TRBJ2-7	CASSLAGGSYEQYF	TGTGCCAGCAGCCTCGCGGGCGGGTCCTACGAGCAGTACTTC
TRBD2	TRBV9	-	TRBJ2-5	CASSVGLAETQYF	TGTGCCAGCAGCGTAGGACTAGCGGAGACCCAGTACTTC
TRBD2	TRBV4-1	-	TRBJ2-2	CASSQVVAGGLKTGELFF	TGCGCCAGCAGCCAAGTAGTGGCGGGGGGGCTAAAGACCGGGGAGCTGTTTTTT
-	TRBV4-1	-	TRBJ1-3	CASSQGRRGRNTIYF	TGCGCCAGCAGCCAGGGCCGCCGGGGCCGCAACACCATATATTTT
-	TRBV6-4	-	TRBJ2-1	CASSPGLGHEQFF	TGTGCCAGCAGTCCCGGACTGGGACATGAGCAGTTCTTC
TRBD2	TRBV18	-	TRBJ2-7	CASSPEAGEGEQYF	TGTGCCAGCTCACCAGAGGCGGGAGAGGGTGAGCAGTACTTC
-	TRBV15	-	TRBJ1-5	CATSRDELGIRQPQHF	TGTGCCACCAGCAGAGATGAGTTGGGAATCCGGCAGCCCCAGCATTTT
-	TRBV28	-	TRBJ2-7	CASRGSSYEQYF	TGTGCCAGCAGGGGGAGCTCCTACGAGCAGTACTTC
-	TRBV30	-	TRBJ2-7	CAWLGGNEQYF	TGTGCCTGGCTCGGCGGTAACGAGCAGTACTTC
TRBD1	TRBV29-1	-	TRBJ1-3	CSVGGGASGNTIYF	TGCAGCGTTGGAGGGGGCGCCTCTGGAAACACCATATATTTT